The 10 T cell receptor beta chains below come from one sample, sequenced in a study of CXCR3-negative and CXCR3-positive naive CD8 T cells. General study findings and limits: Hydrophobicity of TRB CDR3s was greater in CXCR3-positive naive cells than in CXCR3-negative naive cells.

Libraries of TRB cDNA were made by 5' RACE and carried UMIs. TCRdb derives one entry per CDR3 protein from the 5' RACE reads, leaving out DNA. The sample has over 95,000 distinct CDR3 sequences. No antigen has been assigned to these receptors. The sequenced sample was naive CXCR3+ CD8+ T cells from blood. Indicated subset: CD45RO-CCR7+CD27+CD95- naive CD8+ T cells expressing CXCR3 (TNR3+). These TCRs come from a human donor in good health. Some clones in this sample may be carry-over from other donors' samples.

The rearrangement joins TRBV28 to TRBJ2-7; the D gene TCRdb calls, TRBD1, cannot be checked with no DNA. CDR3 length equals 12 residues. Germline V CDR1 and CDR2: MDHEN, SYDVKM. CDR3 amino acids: CASSPPSYEQYF. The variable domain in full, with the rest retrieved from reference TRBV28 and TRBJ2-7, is DVKVTQSSRYLVKRTGEKVFLECVQDMDHENMFWYRQDPGLGLRLIYFSYDVKMKEKGDIPEGYSVSREKKERFSLILESASTNQTSMYLCASSPPSYEQYFGPGTRLTVT.

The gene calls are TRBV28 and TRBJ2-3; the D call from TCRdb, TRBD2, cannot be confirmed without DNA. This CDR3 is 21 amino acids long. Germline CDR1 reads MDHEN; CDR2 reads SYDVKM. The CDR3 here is CASSLVRRVGRAMLGTDTQYF.

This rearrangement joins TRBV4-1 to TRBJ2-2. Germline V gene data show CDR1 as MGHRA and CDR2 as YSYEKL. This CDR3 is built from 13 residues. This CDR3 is CASKAANTGELFF.

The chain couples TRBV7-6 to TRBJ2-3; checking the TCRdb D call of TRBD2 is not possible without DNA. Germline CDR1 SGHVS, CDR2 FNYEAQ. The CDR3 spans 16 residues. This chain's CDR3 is CASSGPVLAFSDTQYF.

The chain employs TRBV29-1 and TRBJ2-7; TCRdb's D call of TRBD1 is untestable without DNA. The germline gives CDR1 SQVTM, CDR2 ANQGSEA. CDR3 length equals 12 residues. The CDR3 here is CSVVPRPYEQYF.

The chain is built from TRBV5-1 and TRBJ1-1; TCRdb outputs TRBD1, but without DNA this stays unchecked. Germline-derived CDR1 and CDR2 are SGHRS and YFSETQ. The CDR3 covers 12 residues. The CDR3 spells CASSLEGARAFF.

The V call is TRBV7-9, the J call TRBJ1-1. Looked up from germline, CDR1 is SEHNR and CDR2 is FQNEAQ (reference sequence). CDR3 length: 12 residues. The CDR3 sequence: CASSLANSEAFF.

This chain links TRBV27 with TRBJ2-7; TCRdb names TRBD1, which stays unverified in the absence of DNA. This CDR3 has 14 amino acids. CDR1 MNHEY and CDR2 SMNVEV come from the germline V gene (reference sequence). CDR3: CASSATGGGYEQYF.

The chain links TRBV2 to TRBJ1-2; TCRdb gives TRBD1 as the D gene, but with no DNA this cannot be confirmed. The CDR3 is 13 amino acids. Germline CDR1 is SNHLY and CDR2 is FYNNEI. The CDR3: CASSEDRISGYTF.

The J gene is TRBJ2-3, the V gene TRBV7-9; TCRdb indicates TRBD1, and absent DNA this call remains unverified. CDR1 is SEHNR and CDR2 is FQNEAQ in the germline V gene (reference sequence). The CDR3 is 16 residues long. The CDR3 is CASSSTRDRGTDTQYF.